Each of the 17 T cell receptor beta chains below was sequenced from the same sample in a study of control samples from healthy donors and cancer patients (dated by TCRdb to 2018 to 2020). The method was the immunoSEQ multiplex PCR assay. TCRdb stores this immuneACCESS table with in-frame sequences only. Part of the clones is absent; in the studies checked, under half of the shortfall reflects unresolved V genes, and no reason is known for the rest. The sample table records tens of thousands of clones; roughly four fifths of these occur just once. The ten most abundant clones make up about 10% of the sample. Sequenced input: blood. These TCRs come from a woman between 55 and 75 years old in good health.

V usage is TRBV10-3 and J usage is TRBJ1-2, with a possible D match to TRBD1 (5 bases). CDR1 is ENHRY, CDR2 SYGVKD, per germline. Trimming removed 3 bases at V and 7 bases at J, with 15 bases between. The CDR3 runs to 14 residues. The CDR3 loop is CAISDTRGTSGYTF. DNA of the CDR3: TGTGCCATCAGTGATACCCGAGGGACTTCTGGCTACACCTTC.

The chain has TRBV9 and TRBJ1-2, with D tentatively TRBD1 (6 bases). Germline-derived CDR1 and CDR2 are SGDLS and YYNGEE. V was clipped by 3 bases and J by 7 bases, with 16 bases between them. The CDR3 runs to 14 residues. The CDR3 protein is CASSGARGLTGYTF. Written as DNA, the CDR3 is TGTGCCAGCAGCGGCGCCAGGGGACTGACTGGCTACACCTTC. The full variable domain, with the rest looked up from reference TRBV9 and TRBJ1-2, is DSGVTQTPKHLITATGQRVTLRCSPRSGDLSVYWYQQSLDQGLQFLIQYYNGEERAKGNILERFSAQQFPDLHSELNLSSLELGDSALYFCASSGARGLTGYTFGSGTRLTVV.

The CDR3 nucleotides are TGTGCCAGTAGCCCGACCGGACAGGCGAACACCGGGGAGCTGTTTTTT. This translates into CASSPTGQANTGELFF. V and J are TRBV19 and TRBJ2-2; 7 positions match TRBD1. CDR1 is LNHDA and CDR2 is SQIVND in the germline V gene (reference sequence). The V gene end was trimmed by 6 bases and the J gene end by 0 bases; junction bases not matched to a gene: 7. The CDR3 contains 16 residues.

This clone is termed medium-sized. In the same sample, other DNA sequences code for this CDR3. The chain couples TRBV2 to TRBJ1-5; D is unresolved. The germline V gene has CDR1 SNHLY and CDR2 FYNNEI. This CDR3 has 14 amino acids. V was clipped by 3 bases and J by 0 bases, with 6 bases between them. DNA of the CDR3: TGTGCCAGCAGTGACTCTCATAGCAATCAGCCCCAGCATTTT. Protein sequence: CASSDSHSNQPQHF.

The gene calls are TRBV24-1 and TRBJ1-5; D unresolved. Germline assignment: CDR1 KGHDR and CDR2 SFDVKD. The CDR3 runs 12 residues. The V gene lost 2 bases and the J gene lost 6 bases, with 4 bases spanning the gap. DNA of the CDR3: TGTGCCACCAGTGATTACGGTCAGCCCCAGCATTTT. This translates into CATSDYGQPQHF.

J is TRBJ2-7 and V is TRBV7-2; 7 bases fit TRBD1. Germline CDR1 is SGHTA and CDR2 is FQGNSA. The CDR3 contains 16 residues. Germline trimming cut 5 bases from V and 1 base from J; bases unmatched to any gene: 11. The CDR3 loop is CASSPQTGYGSYEQYF. The CDR3 nucleotides read TGTGCCAGCAGCCCCCAGACAGGGTATGGATCCTACGAGCAGTACTTC. Drawing the rest from reference TRBV7-2 and TRBJ2-7, the complete variable domain is GAGVSQSPSNKVTEKGKDVELRCDPISGHTALYWYRQSLGQGLEFLIYFQGNSAPDKSGLPSDRFSAERTGGSVSTLTIQRTQQEDSAVYLCASSPQTGYGSYEQYFGPGTRLTVT.

Written as DNA, the CDR3 is TGTGCCAGCAGTTACTCGAACGGGCACAATTCACCCCTCCACTTT. Its translation: CASSYSNGHNSPLHF. The chain combines TRBV6-5 with TRBJ1-6; the D is unclear. Trimming removed 0 bases from V and 7 bases from J, with 10 bases in between. This CDR3 comprises 15 residues. Germline V gene sequence: CDR1 MNHEY, CDR2 SVGAGI.

The rearrangement joins TRBV6-6 to TRBJ1-6; weak D call: TRBD1 (6 bases). The CDR3 spans 14 residues. The germline gives CDR1 MNHNY, CDR2 SVGAGI (reference sequence). With 7 bases removed from V and 1 base from J, the gap between germline ends came to 8 bases. The CDR3 DNA reads TGTGCCAGCACGCAGGGGTCCTATAATTCACCCCTCCACTTT. Protein product: CASTQGSYNSPLHF.

The chain combines TRBV5-1 with TRBJ2-7; TRBD1 matches at 7 bases. The V gene end was trimmed by 2 bases and the J gene end by 3 bases; junction bases not matched to a gene: 5. Germline CDR1 SGHRS, CDR2 YFSETQ. The CDR3 runs 14 residues. The CDR3 coding sequence is TGCGCCAGCAGCTTCGGGACAGCCTACTACGAGCAGTACTTC. This translates into CASSFGTAYYEQYF. The entire variable domain, with the rest obtained from reference TRBV5-1 and TRBJ2-7, is as follows: KAGVTQTPRYLIKTRGQQVTLSCSPISGHRSVSWYQQTPGQGLQFLFEYFSETQRNKGNFPGRFSGRQFSNSRSEMNVSTLELGDSALYLCASSFGTAYYEQYFGPGTRLTVT.

The table lists this clone with a few counts. The V call is TRBV18, the J call TRBJ1-3; D is unresolved. V was trimmed by 0 bases and J by 0 bases, leaving 6 bases between them. CDR3 length equals 15 residues. Germline V gives CDR1 KGHSH, CDR2 LQKENI. The DNA of the CDR3 is TGTGCCAGCTCACCACCGGCCCGCTCTGGAAACACCATATATTTT. Protein: CASSPPARSGNTIYF.

This rearrangement joins TRBV5-1 to TRBJ2-3; D may be TRBD2 (6 bases). The CDR3 consists of 14 residues. Per germline, CDR1 SGHRS and CDR2 YFSETQ. V was pared by 4 bases and J by 4 bases, with 13 bases between. The CDR3 sequence is CASSPGSWADTQYF. For the CDR3, the DNA is TGCGCCAGCAGCCCCGGGAGCTGGGCAGATACGCAGTATTTT.

The chain uses TRBV18 and TRBJ2-7; TRBD1 might be the D (5 bases). CDR1 is KGHSH and CDR2 is LQKENI in the germline V gene. Trimming pared 0 bases from V and 9 bases from J, leaving 18 bases between. The CDR3 runs 15 residues. The CDR3 sequence is CASSPPAGSNLRQYF. CDR3 DNA: TGTGCCAGCTCACCACCGGCAGGGTCGAACCTCAGGCAGTACTTC.

V and J are TRBV3-1 (or the pseudogene TRBV3-2) and TRBJ2-1, with 13 bases matching TRBD2. CDR3 length: 15 residues. Trimming at V came to 4 bases and at J to 9 bases, leaving 6 bases not matched to a gene. The V gene's germline CDR1 is LGHDT and CDR2 YNNKEL (reference sequence). The CDR3 DNA follows: TGTGCCAGCAGCCCGACTAGCGGGGGGAGACTTGAGCAGTTCTTC. This codes for CASSPTSGGRLEQFF.

The chain recombines TRBV18 with TRBJ1-2, with D unclear. This CDR3 is built from 13 residues. CDR1 is KGHSH and CDR2 is LQKENI in the germline V gene. With 6 bases removed from V and 6 bases from J, the gap between germline ends came to 14 bases. CDR3 protein: CASSPGANDGYTF. CDR3 bases: TGTGCCAGCTCCCCGGGAGCCAACGATGGCTACACCTTC.

This chain links TRBV10-2 with TRBJ1-2; D is possibly TRBD1 (6 bases). Germline assignment: CDR1 WSHSY and CDR2 SAAADI. The CDR3 contains 14 residues. Trimming left V 0 bases short and J 8 bases short, with 13 bases between. For the CDR3, the DNA is TGCGCCAGCAGTGAGTCGCAGGGGAAGGGGGGCTACACCTTC. Its protein is CASSESQGKGGYTF.

The chain uses TRBV27 and TRBJ2-7; 10 positions agree with TRBD2. V was pared by 6 bases and J by 6 bases, with 17 bases of the junction left unmatched. Germline CDR1 and CDR2: MNHEY and SMNVEV (reference sequence). This CDR3 is built from 17 residues. The CDR3 bases are TGTGCCAGCAGCCCAACGTTGTTCGCTAGCGGGGGTTCCGAGCAGTACTTC. Amino acids: CASSPTLFASGGSEQYF.

The rearrangement joins TRBV15 to TRBJ2-7; 8 bases match TRBD2. The V gene end was trimmed by 1 base and the J gene end by 0 bases; junction bases not matched to a gene: 5. Germline values: CDR1 LNHNV, CDR2 YYDKDF (reference sequence). The CDR3 is 16 amino acids. CDR3 region: CATSRGLAYSSYEQYF. CDR3 DNA sequence: TGTGCCACCAGCAGAGGACTAGCGTATAGCTCCTACGAGCAGTACTTC. Filled out from reference TRBV15 and TRBJ2-7, the complete variable domain reads DAMVIQNPRYQVTQFGKPVTLSCSQTLNHNVMYWYQQKSSQAPKLLFHYYDKDFNNEADTPDNFQSRRPNTSFCFLDIRSPGLGDTAMYLCATSRGLAYSSYEQYFGPGTRLTVT.